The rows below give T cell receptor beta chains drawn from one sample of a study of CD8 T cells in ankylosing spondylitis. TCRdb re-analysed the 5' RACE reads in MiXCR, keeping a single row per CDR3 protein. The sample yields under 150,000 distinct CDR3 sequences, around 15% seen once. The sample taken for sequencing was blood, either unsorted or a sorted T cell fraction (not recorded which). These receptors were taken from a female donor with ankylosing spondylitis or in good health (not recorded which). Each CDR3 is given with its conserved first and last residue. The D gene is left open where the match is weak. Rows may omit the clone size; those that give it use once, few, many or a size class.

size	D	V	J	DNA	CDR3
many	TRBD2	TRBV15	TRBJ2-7	TGTGCCACCAGCAGACCGGGACTAGCGGGAGGAAGCGCCGAGCAGTACTTC	CATSRPGLAGGSAEQYF
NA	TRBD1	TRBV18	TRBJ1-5	TGTGCCAGCGGGACAGGGTCACGCAATCAGCCCCAGCATTTT	CASGTGSRNQPQHF
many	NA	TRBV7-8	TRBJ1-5	TGTGCCAGCAGCTTAAACACTTATAGCAATCAGCCCCAGCATTTT	CASSLNTYSNQPQHF
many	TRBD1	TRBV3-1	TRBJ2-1	TGTGCCAGCAGCCAATGGCCGGGACAGGGGGGCAATGAGCAGTTCTTC	CASSQWPGQGGNEQFF
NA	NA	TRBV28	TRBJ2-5	TGTGCCACCCAACTAGGCCGAGAGACCCAGTACTTC	CATQLGRETQYF
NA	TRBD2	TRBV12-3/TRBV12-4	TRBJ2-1	TGTGCCAGCAGCTCTCTCCTACGCGGACTAGCGGCCAGGGGTGAGCAGTTCTTC	CASSSLLRGLAARGEQFF
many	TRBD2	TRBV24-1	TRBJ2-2	TGTGCCACCAGTGATCCGAGGCTAGCGGGGGATGTGGAGCTGTTTTTT	CATSDPRLAGDVELFF
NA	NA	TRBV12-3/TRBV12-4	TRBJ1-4	TGTGCCAGCAGTCAAGGGCAGGCCTATGAAAAACTGTTTTTT	CASSQGQAYEKLFF
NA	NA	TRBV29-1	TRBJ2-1	TGCAGCGTTGAACCCGACCTAGCGTCGGATGAGCAGTTCTTC	CSVEPDLASDEQFF
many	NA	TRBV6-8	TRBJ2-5	TGTGCCAGCAGTTACTTGGGGCCCCAGTACTTC	CASSYLGPQYF
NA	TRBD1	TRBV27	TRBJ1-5	TGTGCCGGCAGTCGACAGGGAGGTCAGCCCCAGCATTTT	CAGSRQGGQPQHF
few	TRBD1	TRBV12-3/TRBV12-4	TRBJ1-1	TGTGCCAGCAGTCCCACAGGGGCCCGAACTGAAGCTTTCTTT	CASSPTGARTEAFF
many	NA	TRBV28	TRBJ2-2	TGTGCCAGCAGTTTAGTTGAACGGGCAGCTAACACCGGGGAGCTGTTTTTT	CASSLVERAANTGELFF
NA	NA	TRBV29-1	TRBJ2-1	TGCAGCGCTGAGGGACCCATTGCGAGCTCCTACAATGAGCAGTTCTTC	CSAEGPIASSYNEQFF
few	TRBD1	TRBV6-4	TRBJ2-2	TGTGCCAGCAGTGTCGTCCAGGGGGCTGGGACCGGGGAGCTGTTTTTT	CASSVVQGAGTGELFF
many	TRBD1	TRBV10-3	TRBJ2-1	TGTGCCATCAGTGAGTCTGGGACTGACAGGGGGGTCAATGAGCAGTTCTTC	CAISESGTDRGVNEQFF
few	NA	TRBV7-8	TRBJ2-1	TGTGCCAGCAGCTTTCTTGACTACAATGAGCAGTTCTTC	CASSFLDYNEQFF
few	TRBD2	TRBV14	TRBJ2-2	TGTGCCAGCAGTCAATTAGCGGGATCGCCCGGGGAGCTGTTTTTT	CASSQLAGSPGELFF
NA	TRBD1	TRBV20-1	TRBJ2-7	TGCAGTGCTACAGACAGGGGGCCCTACGAGCAGTACTTC	CSATDRGPYEQYF
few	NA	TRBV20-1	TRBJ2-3	TGCAGTGCTAGAGATACGAGTTCTAGCACAGATACGCAGTATTTT	CSARDTSSSTDTQYF
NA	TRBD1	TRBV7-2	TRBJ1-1	TGTGCCAGCAGCTTAGGACAGGGGCTTCCGAACACTGAAGCTTTCTTT	CASSLGQGLPNTEAFF
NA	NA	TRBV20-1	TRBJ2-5	TGCAGTGCTAGTGGCCGGGGGAGATACCAAGAGACCCAGTACTTC	CSASGRGRYQETQYF
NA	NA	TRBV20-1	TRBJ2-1	TGCAGTACTAGAGACGATGGAGGTACCGGCGATGAGCAGTTCTTC	CSTRDDGGTGDEQFF
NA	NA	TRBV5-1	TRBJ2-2	TGCGCCAGCAGCTTGGGTGACATCAACACCGAGGAGCTGTTTTTT	CASSLGDINTEELFF
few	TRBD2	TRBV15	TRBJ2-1	TGTGCCACCAGCCGGACAAGCGGGAGGGACTACAATGAGCAGTTCTTC	CATSRTSGRDYNEQFF
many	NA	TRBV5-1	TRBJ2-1	TGCGCCAGCAGCTTGGGCTATACTCCCTACAATGAGCAGTTCTTC	CASSLGYTPYNEQFF
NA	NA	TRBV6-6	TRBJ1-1	TGTGCCAGCCTTGGGGGTAACACTGAAGCTTTCTTT	CASLGGNTEAFF
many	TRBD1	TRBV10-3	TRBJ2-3	TGTGCCATCAGGGAAGGGGGCAGCCTCACAGATACGCAGTATTTT	CAIREGGSLTDTQYF
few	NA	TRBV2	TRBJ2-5	TGTGCCAGCACCAGAACGGGGAACCAAGAGACCCAGTACTTC	CASTRTGNQETQYF
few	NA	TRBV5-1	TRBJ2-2	TGCGCCAGCAGCCCCGGTACGAAGGGCACCGGGGAGCTGTTTTTT	CASSPGTKGTGELFF
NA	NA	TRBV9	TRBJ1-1	TGTGCCAGCAGCGTATCGACAGGAGTCATGAACACTGAAGCTTTCTTT	CASSVSTGVMNTEAFF
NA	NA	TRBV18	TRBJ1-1	TGTGCCAGCTCACAAAACATGGGGATTGAAGCTTTCTTT	CASSQNMGIEAFF
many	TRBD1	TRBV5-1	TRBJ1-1	TGCGCCAGCAGCACGGGACAGTGGGGACAAAGAAGGAACACTGAAGCTTTCTTT	CASSTGQWGQRRNTEAFF
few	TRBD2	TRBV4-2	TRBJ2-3	TGTGCCAGCAGCCAAGAGAGAGCGGGGAACACAGATACGCAGTATTTT	CASSQERAGNTDTQYF
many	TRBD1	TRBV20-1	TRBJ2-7	TGCAGTGCTAGCGGGTCGGACAGGCCCTACGAGCAGTACTTC	CSASGSDRPYEQYF
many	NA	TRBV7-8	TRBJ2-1	TGTGCCAGCAGCTTATTGGGCAGGGAAACCTACAATGAGCAGTTCTTC	CASSLLGRETYNEQFF
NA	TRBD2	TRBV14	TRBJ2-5	TGTGCCAGCAGCCAACCGGGACTAGCGGGGGTACAAGAGACCCAGTACTTC	CASSQPGLAGVQETQYF
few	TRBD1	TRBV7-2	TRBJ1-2	TGTGCCAGCAGGAATGGGGGGACAGGACTCTATGGCTACACCTTC	CASRNGGTGLYGYTF
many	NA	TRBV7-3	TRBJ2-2	TGTGCCAGCAGCCCCTTGGGGGACACCGGGGAGCTGTTTTTT	CASSPLGDTGELFF
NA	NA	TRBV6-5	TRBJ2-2	TGTGCCAGCAGTTACTGGGAAGCGAAGGCCGGGGAGCTGTTTTTT	CASSYWEAKAGELFF